Given below is one T cell receptor beta chain in context. The antigen remains undetermined. The source of the sample is a study of T-cell memory formation after mild COVID-19. Study as a whole: Largely donor-specific TCR clusters were found. General observations from the study: Day 15 to 85 contractors were CD4/CD8 balanced; later expanders leaned CD4+. A second wave of clones peaked on day 37, and their SARS-CoV-2 specificity went unconfirmed.

TCRdb independently ran MiXCR on the 5' RACE reads; one entry per CDR3 protein. The sample lists a few hundred thousand distinct CDR3 sequences; more than 15% were seen once. The V end lost 0 bases, the J end lost 3 bases, and 11 bases lay between the germline ends. Germline CDR1 SGHAT, CDR2 FQNNGV. The CDR3 is 15 amino acids. This TCR came from a man aged 18-30 years who had mild COVID-19 (a few samples of this study predate the infection). Cell type and time point are not known. The rearrangement links TRBV11-2 to TRBJ1-1; D is unresolved. Sequenced: PBMCs or a T cell subset sorted from them (not recorded which). In DNA form, the CDR3 reads TGTGCCAGCAGCTTAGATCAAGGGAGGTACACTGAAGCTTTCTTT. Residues: CASSLDQGRYTEAFF.